A selection of T cell receptor beta chains follows, all from one sample in a study of T cell repertoires in cytomegalovirus infection. In TCRdb, the reads were re-called with MiXCR into one record per CDR3 protein. The table includes 450,000 to 600,000 distinct CDR3 sequences, roughly a third detected once. These receptors have no identified antigens. Material: cultured PBMCs, obtained from culture after CMV antigen stimulation. Source of these receptors: a human donor in good health (CMV status not recorded). Some clones in this sample may be carry-over from other donors' samples. Each CDR3 is given with its conserved first and last residue. A D gene is named only where the DNA matches it firmly. Only some rows state a clone size, as once, few, many or a class for expanded clones.

V	J	D	size	CDR3	DNA
TRBV12-3/TRBV12-4	TRBJ1-1	TRBD1	once	CASSEAGQLNTEAFF	TGTGCCAGCAGTGAGGCGGGACAGCTGAACACTGAAGCTTTCTTT
TRBV7-2	TRBJ2-5	TRBD2	few	CASSLAGGTSGRETQYF	TGTGCCAGCAGCTTAGCGGGGGGGACTAGCGGGAGAGAGACCCAGTACTTC
TRBV19	TRBJ2-1	.	.	CASSIDNRAYNEQFF	TGTGCCAGTAGTATAGACAATAGGGCCTACAATGAGCAGTTCTTC
TRBV6-5	TRBJ2-6	.	.	CASSYPNWAGRPGANVLTF	TGTGCCAGCAGTTACCCCAACTGGGCAGGGCGACCTGGGGCCAACGTCCTGACTTTC
TRBV7-2	TRBJ1-6	.	.	CASSFSTMQGSPLHF	TGTGCCAGCAGCTTTTCCACCATGCAAGGTTCACCCCTCCACTTT
TRBV27	TRBJ1-5	TRBD1	many	CASSLSDRGNQPQHF	TGTGCCAGCAGTTTATCTGACAGGGGGAATCAGCCCCAGCATTTT
TRBV4-3	TRBJ2-2	TRBD2	.	CASSATVAGTNTGELFF	TGCGCCAGCAGCGCGACCGTAGCGGGTACGAACACCGGGGAGCTGTTTTTT
TRBV5-5	TRBJ2-2	TRBD1	few	CASSPGQGAPGELFF	TGTGCCAGCAGCCCCGGACAGGGGGCACCCGGGGAGCTGTTTTTT
TRBV18	TRBJ1-3	TRBD1	many	CASSPWDSSSGNTIYF	TGTGCCAGCTCACCATGGGACAGCAGCTCTGGAAACACCATATATTTT
TRBV6-2/TRBV6-3	TRBJ2-1	TRBD2	few	CASSYLRTSGSSRWNEQFF	TGTGCCAGCAGTTACCTTCGGACTAGCGGGAGCTCCAGGTGGAATGAGCAGTTCTTC
TRBV7-6	TRBJ1-2	.	.	CASSLFQGSHGYTF	TGTGCCAGCAGCTTATTCCAGGGAAGTCATGGCTACACCTTC
TRBV27	TRBJ1-4	TRBD1	.	CASSSPLGTGDEKLFF	TGTGCCAGCAGTTCCCCCTTGGGGACAGGCGATGAAAAACTGTTTTTT
TRBV28	TRBJ2-2	TRBD1	few	CASRPYLGTGGSSGRTANTGELFF	TGTGCCAGCAGACCTTACCTCGGGACAGGGGGCTCTAGCGGGAGAACTGCGAACACCGGGGAGCTGTTTTTT
TRBV27	TRBJ1-2	.	.	CASSLTGAPSYTF	TGTGCCAGCAGTTTGACAGGAGCCCCCAGCTACACCTTC
TRBV7-2	TRBJ1-5	.	few	CASSLEGAGAQPQHF	TGTGCCAGCAGCTTAGAGGGTGCGGGGGCTCAGCCCCAGCATTTT
TRBV28	TRBJ2-7	TRBD2	.	CASSLLGGLAVQYEQYF	TGTGCCAGCAGTTTATTAGGCGGACTAGCGGTACAGTACGAGCAGTACTTC
TRBV28	TRBJ2-7	.	.	CASSLTGTTLSYEQYF	TGTGCCAGCAGTCTGACAGGGACTACCCTGAGCTACGAGCAGTACTTC
TRBV7-2	TRBJ2-7	TRBD2	.	CASSLRVQGTSADYEQYF	TGTGCCAGCAGCCTACGCGTACAAGGGACTAGCGCTGATTACGAGCAGTACTTC
TRBV9	TRBJ2-1	.	.	CASSATRGGEQFF	TGTGCCAGCAGCGCGACCAGAGGGGGTGAGCAGTTCTTC
TRBV6-5	TRBJ2-3	.	.	CASTPAHAATTPDTQYF	TGTGCCAGCACCCCCGCTCATGCGGCTACAACCCCAGATACGCAGTATTTT
TRBV12-3/TRBV12-4	TRBJ2-1	.	.	CASTRQADNEQFF	TGTGCCAGCACTAGACAGGCGGATAATGAGCAGTTCTTC
TRBV27	TRBJ1-1	.	few	CASSFAAGLWNTEAFF	TGTGCCAGCAGTTTCGCGGCGGGACTCTGGAACACTGAAGCTTTCTTT
TRBV7-6	TRBJ1-4	.	many	CASSLVGGSEKLFF	TGTGCCAGCAGCTTAGTCGGCGGGTCTGAAAAACTGTTTTTT